Below are 12 T cell receptor beta chains sequenced from a single sample in a study of T cells in women clearing cervical HPV infection. Repertoires were generated with immunoSEQ multiplex PCR, while TCRdb's copy carries only in-frame clones and drops some. This listing includes around 46,000 clones. The sequencing input was blood buffy coat. Receptors were obtained from a woman between 18 and 70 years old with a cervical HPV16 infection that either progressed to CIN3+ or cleared (not recorded which).

To note about this clone: From the germline J gene comes the end of the CDR3, since the read stops 3 residues before it. The chain combines TRBV7-2 with TRBJ1-1; 8 nucleotides align to TRBD1. The ends lost 5 bases at V and 5 bases at J; junction bases unmatched: 7. Germline assignment: CDR1 SGHTA and CDR2 FQGNSA. The CDR3 extends over 14 amino acids. The sequenced part of the CDR3 DNA is TGTGCCAGCAGCCCCGACAGGGGATGGACTGAA. The encoded protein is CASSPDRGWTE. The full-length CDR3 reads as CASSPDRGWTEAFF. Full variable domain (outside the CDR3, taken from reference TRBV7-2 and TRBJ1-1): GAGVSQSPSNKVTEKGKDVELRCDPISGHTALYWYRQSLGQGLEFLIYFQGNSAPDKSGLPSDRFSAERTGGSVSTLTIQRTQQEDSAVYLCASSPDRGWTEAFFGQGTRLTVV.

A note on this clone: The CDR3 goes on 3 residues after the read ends, and that part is filled in from the germline J gene. This rearrangement joins TRBV5-1 to TRBJ2-7, with D possibly being TRBD1 (5 bases). This CDR3 has 16 amino acids. Germline V gene sequence: CDR1 SGHRS, CDR2 YFSETQ. The germline V and J ends were trimmed by 0 bases and 0 bases, with 13 bases remaining between them. The CDR3 bases that were read are TGCGCCAGCAGCTTGGGTACAGGCGGTAGCTCCTACGAG. It yields the protein CASSLGTGGSSYE. The entire CDR3 protein reads CASSLGTGGSSYEQYF.

Concerning this clone itself: Coverage ceases 3 residues before the CDR3 finishes, and the germline J gene fills in the end. The V call is TRBV11-2, the J call TRBJ2-5, with a possible D match to TRBD1 (6 bases). CDR1 SGHAT and CDR2 FQNNGV come from the germline V gene. This CDR3 comprises 15 residues. V was pared by 0 bases and J by 5 bases, with 13 bases between. The CDR3 is CASSLDRGLSETQYF. The CDR3 bases that were read are TGTGCCAGCAGCTTAGACAGGGGCCTGTCGGAGACC.

As for this clone: The CDR3 end is not reached by the read, which stops 3 residues before it; the germline J gene fills it in. The chain is built from TRBV30 and TRBJ2-5; tentatively, D is TRBD1 or TRBD2 (6 bases each). Looked up from germline, CDR1 is GTSNPN and CDR2 is SVGIG (reference sequence). CDR3 length: 15 residues. The V and J ends lost 2 bases and 4 bases respectively, with 17 bases between them. CDR3 bases read: TGTGCCTGGAGTCAACCGGCCGGAGGGGGAGAGACC. As protein: CAWSQPAGGGET. The full CDR3 is CAWSQPAGGGETQYF.

Points on this clone: With the read ending 3 residues before the CDR3 end, the germline J gene is used to fill in that end. This rearrangement joins TRBV5-6 to TRBJ2-7; D is possibly TRBD2 (6 bases). This CDR3 has 13 amino acids. Germline V gene data show CDR1 as SGHDT and CDR2 as YYEEEE. V gave up 0 bases and J gave up 5 bases, with 9 bases separating them. This chain's CDR3 is CASSLGRGDEQYF. CDR3 DNA (partial): TGTGCCAGCAGCTTGGGGCGGGGAGACGAG.

Details on this clone: Germline and junction disagree at one end, which may indicate a read error. The read terminates 3 residues before the CDR3 end, so the remaining end is supplied by the germline J gene. The same CDR3 arises from other DNA sequences in this sample as well. The chain joins TRBV6-1 to TRBJ1-2; D unresolved. The CDR3 has 12 amino acids. The germline CDR1 and CDR2 sequences are MNHNS and SASEGT. CDR3 bases read: TGTGCTAGCAGTGAGCAGTTCTATGGC. It encodes CASSEQFYG. The whole CDR3 is CASSEQFYGYTF.

CDR3 bases read: TGTGCCAGCTCACCATTCACAGGGGATGGC. This encodes CASSPFTGDG. The entire CDR3 reads CASSPFTGDGYTF. This rearrangement joins TRBV18 to TRBJ1-2; 7 nucleotides line up with TRBD1. With the read ending 3 residues before the CDR3 end, the germline J gene is used to fill in that end. Per the germline V gene, CDR1 is KGHSH and CDR2 is LQKENI. The CDR3 is made up of 13 amino acids. Trimming took 2 bases from V and 6 from J; bases not matched to a gene: 3.

About this clone itself: The read ends 3 residues early relative to the CDR3; the germline J gene fills the gap. V gene TRBV6-1 combines with J gene TRBJ1-4; D is perhaps TRBD1 (5 bases). With 0 bases removed from V and 8 bases from J, the gap between germline ends came to 16 bases. The CDR3 spans 16 residues. The germline CDR1 and CDR2 sequences are MNHNS and SASEGT. The CDR3 loop is CASSEASGQGWEKLFF. Incomplete CDR3 DNA: TGTGCCAGCAGTGAAGCGAGTGGGCAGGGCTGGGAAAAA.

Note on this clone: Mismatch with germline at one junction end may stem from a read error. The read finishes 3 residues shy of the CDR3 end, and the germline J gene is used to complete it. The V and J genes are TRBV7-7 and TRBJ2-3, with D perhaps matching TRBD1 (5 bases). CDR1 and CDR2 (germline): SSHAT, FNYEAQ (reference sequence). This CDR3 comprises 14 residues. The part of the CDR3 DNA that was read is TGTGCTAGCAGCTTAGACACAGGATTAGAGACG. This encodes CASSLDTGLET. The whole CDR3 protein reads CASSLDTGLETQYF.

To note about this clone: The read ends 3 residues before the CDR3 terminus; that terminus is restored from the germline J gene. The chain carries TRBV2 and TRBJ2-3, with D tentatively TRBD2 (6 bases). The CDR3 runs 13 residues. Germline-derived CDR1 and CDR2 are SNHLY and FYNNEI. V dropped 4 bases and J dropped 6 bases, with 11 bases sitting between them. This chain's CDR3 is CASSAQRVDTQYF. The covered CDR3 bases are TGTGCCAGCAGTGCCCAGCGGGTGGATACG.

In the case of this clone: The read terminates 3 residues before the CDR3 end, so the remaining end is supplied by the germline J gene. The V call is TRBV6-1, the J call TRBJ2-7, with D maybe TRBD1 (6 bases). CDR1 and CDR2 (germline): MNHNS, SASEGT. V lost 0 bases and J 2 bases, leaving 8 bases between the germline ends. CDR3 size: 14 residues. The covered CDR3 bases are TGTGCCAGCAGTGAAGCGGGGGCCCCCTACGAG. Translating it yields CASSEAGAPYE. In full, the CDR3 reads CASSEAGAPYEQYF.

As concerns this clone: The read gets to within 3 residues of the CDR3 end, and the germline J gene fills in the rest. The gene calls are TRBV2 and TRBJ1-1; no reliable D call. V was pared by 7 bases and J by 7 bases, with 7 bases between. CDR1 is SNHLY and CDR2 is FYNNEI in the germline V gene. This CDR3 region has 10 residues. The CDR3: CASMSYEAFF. The sequenced CDR3 bases are TGTGCCAGCATGAGCTATGAA.